The next 32 T cell receptor beta chains were all read from a single sample in a study of T cell changes during pregnancy in multiple sclerosis. The method was immunoSEQ multiplex PCR; TCRdb's version includes in-frame clones alone and lacks a portion of them. The sample shows about 46,000 clones, about 91% of them seen only once. Material: peripheral blood, obtained in the third trimester of pregnancy. Every receptor here comes from a female donor with multiple sclerosis, enrolled in a pregnancy study.

The chain recombines TRBV6-5 with TRBJ2-7; 8 bases map to TRBD2. The CDR3 length is 16 residues. Germline trimming cut 1 base from V and 6 bases from J; bases unmatched to any gene: 11. Germline CDR1 and CDR2: MNHEY and SVGAGI. The CDR3 coding sequence is TGTGCCAGCAGTTACTGTCCCGGGACTAGTAATTGCGAGCAGTACTTC. Amino acid sequence: CASSYCPGTSNCEQYF.

The chain uses TRBV27 and TRBJ2-1; 8 bases map to TRBD2. The J segment lost 2 bases and the V segment lost 8 bases, leaving 8 bases of the junction unmatched. Germline V gene lookup returns CDR1 MNHEY and CDR2 SMNVEV (reference sequence). The CDR3 spans 15 residues. The CDR3 protein is CASGVAGPPYNEQFF. CDR3 nucleotide sequence: TGTGCCAGCGGGGTAGCGGGACCCCCCTACAATGAGCAGTTCTTC.

The V call is TRBV29-1, the J call TRBJ2-1; possible D gene TRBD1, 6 bases. CDR1 SQVTM and CDR2 ANQGSEA come from the germline V gene. V was cut by 6 bases and J by 4 bases, with 16 bases left in between. The CDR3 is made up of 14 amino acids. The chain's CDR3 is CSVIEEGTYNEQFF. CDR3 DNA sequence: TGCAGCGTCATAGAAGAGGGGACATACAATGAGCAGTTCTTC.

This chain uses TRBV7-9 with TRBJ1-2, with 8 bases matching TRBD1. Germline CDR1 SEHNR, CDR2 FQNEAQ (reference sequence). V gave up 3 bases and J gave up 6 bases; unmatched junction bases: 9. CDR3 length equals 15 residues. CDR3 residues: CASSFPGQALNGYTF. The CDR3 nucleotides read TGTGCCAGCAGCTTTCCGGGACAGGCTCTAAATGGCTACACCTTC.

DNA for the CDR3: TGTGCCAGCAGTTTTAGCCTACCTGCCTACAATGAGCAGTTCTTC. This translates into CASSFSLPAYNEQFF. J is TRBJ2-1 and V is TRBV27, with D unresolved. The CDR3 loop spans 15 amino acids. The V and J ends lost 3 bases and 2 bases respectively, with 11 bases between them. Germline V gives CDR1 MNHEY, CDR2 SMNVEV (reference sequence).

The gene calls are TRBV7-2 and TRBJ2-7, with TRBD1 as a possible D gene (5 bases). V was shortened by 3 bases and J by 3 bases, with 9 bases between the two germline ends. There are 13 residues in the CDR3. Germline assignment: CDR1 SGHTA and CDR2 FQGNSA. CDR3 sequence (DNA): TGTGCCAGCAGCTTTGGACATAACTACGAGCAGTACTTC. Amino acid sequence: CASSFGHNYEQYF.

In DNA, the CDR3 is TGTGCCAGTGGGGACAGGGTGACTGAAGCTTTCTTT. Amino acid sequence: CASGDRVTEAFF. V and J are TRBV19 and TRBJ1-1; 9 bases are a match to TRBD1. Unmatched junction bases numbered 3, after V lost 8 bases and J lost 5 bases. CDR1 and CDR2 from the germline V gene are LNHDA and SQIVND (reference sequence). The CDR3 contains 12 residues.

Here the CDR3 reads CASSLTSGTSRIEQYF. For the CDR3, the DNA is TGCGCCAGCAGCTTGACCTCCGGGACTAGTCGCATCGAGCAGTACTTC. This chain links TRBV5-1 with TRBJ2-5; the match to TRBD2 covers 8 bases. The end of the DNA is better explained by TRBJ2-7, so the J call may be wrong. The CDR3 extends over 16 amino acids. Germline V gene lookup returns CDR1 SGHRS and CDR2 YFSETQ.

The V call is TRBV27, the J call TRBJ2-7; 13 nucleotides line up with TRBD2. Germline loops: CDR1 MNHEY, CDR2 SMNVEV (reference sequence). V was clipped by 5 bases and J by 4 bases; unmatched bases: 8. This CDR3 has 16 amino acids. CDR3 sequence reads: CASSPRLAGGFYEQYF. The CDR3 nucleotides read TGTGCCAGCAGTCCCAGACTAGCGGGAGGCTTTTACGAGCAGTACTTC.

J is TRBJ2-1 and V is TRBV4-3; D perhaps matches TRBD2 (5 bases). The CDR3 has 14 residues. Looked up from germline, CDR1 is LGHNA and CDR2 is YSLEER. Deletions cut 1 base from V and 3 bases from J, with 7 bases between. The CDR3 region has the DNA TGCGCCAGCAGCCAAGCGAGGGACTACAATGAGCAGTTCTTC. It is translated as CASSQARDYNEQFF.

This clone was seen a handful of times. The V call is TRBV5-4, the J call TRBJ2-2, with no clear D. With 2 bases removed from V and 6 bases from J, the gap between germline ends came to 8 bases. The CDR3 consists of 13 residues. The germline CDR1 and CDR2 sequences are SGHNT and YYREEE (reference sequence). CDR3 DNA: TGTGCCAGCAGCTTCGACGGAGCCGGGGAGCTGTTTTTT. It yields the protein CASSFDGAGELFF.

This clone was counted once. The chain employs TRBV2 and TRBJ2-7, with D possibly being TRBD1 (6 bases). The CDR3 has 15 residues. Germline V gene sequence: CDR1 SNHLY, CDR2 FYNNEI. V lost 7 bases to trimming and J lost 2 bases, with 18 bases between them. In nucleotides, the CDR3 is TGTGCCAGCACAGATCAGACAGGTTTCGCCTACGAGCAGTACTTC. It specifies CASTDQTGFAYEQYF.

This rearrangement joins TRBV18 to TRBJ2-3, with TRBD2 identical over 7 bases. The germline gives CDR1 KGHSH, CDR2 LQKENI. The CDR3 is 15 residues long. With 1 base clipped from V and 5 bases from J, the junction kept 6 bases outside the gene matches. As DNA, the CDR3 is TGTGCCAGCTCACCACTCGCGGGAGTGTTAGATACGCAGTATTTT. Protein product: CASSPLAGVLDTQYF.

The chain combines TRBV27 with TRBJ2-7, with a possible D match to TRBD1 (5 bases). Germline CDR1 reads MNHEY; CDR2 reads SMNVEV (reference sequence). The CDR3 covers 15 residues. Between the trimmed V and J ends, which lost 0 bases and 5 bases, there was a span of 14 bases. CDR3 region: CASSLSIGVGNEQYF. The CDR3 DNA follows: TGTGCCAGCAGTTTATCGATAGGGGTTGGCAACGAGCAGTACTTC.

This sequence joins TRBV9 and TRBJ2-1; the match to TRBD2 covers 9 bases. The length of the CDR3 is 16 residues. The germline gives CDR1 SGDLS, CDR2 YYNGEE. V shed 4 bases, J shed 6 bases, and the junction held 11 bases outside the gene matches. As DNA, the CDR3 is TGTGCCAGCAGCTTAAGACTAGCGGAGACACCCAATGAGCAGTTCTTC. Amino acid sequence: CASSLRLAETPNEQFF.

This chain connects TRBV7-9 to TRBJ2-7; a possible D gene is TRBD2 (6 bases). The ends were cut back, 2 bases at V and 1 base at J, with 21 bases in the middle. Germline CDR1 and CDR2: SEHNR and FQNEAQ (reference sequence). This CDR3 spans 18 amino acids. CDR3 in amino acids: CASSLLGLGREPSYEQYF. The DNA of the CDR3 is TGTGCCAGCAGCTTATTGGGGCTTGGGCGGGAACCATCCTACGAGCAGTACTTC. Using reference TRBV7-9 and TRBJ2-7 for the parts outside the CDR3, the full variable domain is DTGVSQNPRHKITKRGQNVTFRCDPISEHNRLYWYRQTLGQGPEFLTYFQNEAQLEKSRLLSDRFSAERPKGSFSTLEIQRTEQGDSAMYLCASSLLGLGREPSYEQYFGPGTRLTVT.

The chain is built from TRBV11-3 and TRBJ1-1; no reliable D call. V shed 5 bases and J shed 3 bases, with 16 bases lying between them. The CDR3 is made up of 15 amino acids. CDR1 is SGHNT, CDR2 YENEEA, per germline. CDR3 region: CASSSAAEDDTEAFF. CDR3 DNA: TGTGCCAGCAGCAGCGCGGCAGAGGATGACACTGAAGCTTTCTTT.

The chain couples TRBV7-9 to TRBJ2-3; 8 nucleotides agree with TRBD1. V was clipped by 5 bases and J by 2 bases; unmatched bases: 6. The CDR3 totals 15 residues. From germline, CDR1 is SEHNR and CDR2 FQNEAQ (reference sequence). CDR3 region: CASSRQGFDTDTQYF. The CDR3 DNA sequence: TGTGCCAGCAGCCGACAGGGGTTTGACACAGATACGCAGTATTTT.

The chain employs TRBV7-2 and TRBJ2-6; D is ambiguous. Germline V lookup: CDR1 SGHTA, CDR2 FQGNSA. Trimming took off 10 bases at V and 4 bases at J, with 11 bases between the two ends. This CDR3 comprises 13 residues. CDR3 amino acids: CATAWAGANVLTF. CDR3 nucleotides: TGTGCCACCGCCTGGGCAGGGGCCAACGTCCTGACTTTC.

This chain connects TRBV11-2 to TRBJ2-7; possible D gene TRBD1, 6 bases. The V gene's germline CDR1 is SGHAT and CDR2 FQNNGV. The CDR3 is 15 residues long. V lost 5 bases, J lost 3 bases, and 17 bases lay in between. The CDR3 sequence is CASSRLGTPYYEQYF. The CDR3 DNA follows: TGTGCCAGCAGCCGCTTAGGGACACCTTACTACGAGCAGTACTTC.

V is TRBV4-1 and J is TRBJ2-1, with 12 bases that match TRBD1. Germline V lookup: CDR1 MGHRA, CDR2 YSYEKL. CDR3 length: 19 amino acids. Trimming took 0 bases from V and 3 from J; bases not matched to a gene: 9. The CDR3 loop is CASSQEPGTGGLFYNEQFF. For the CDR3, the DNA is TGCGCCAGCAGCCAAGAACCCGGGACAGGGGGCCTCTTCTACAATGAGCAGTTCTTC.

V and J are TRBV6-6 and TRBJ2-3; no clear D gene. The length of the CDR3 is 12 residues. The V gene lost 8 bases and the J gene lost 4 bases, with 10 bases spanning the gap. Germline V gene data show CDR1 as MNHNY and CDR2 as SVGAGI (reference sequence). The CDR3 reads CASSTQADTQYF. The CDR3 bases are TGTGCCAGCTCGACCCAGGCAGATACGCAGTATTTT.

The chain is built from TRBV5-6 and TRBJ2-2; TRBD2 aligns across 8 bases. Germline CDR1 SGHDT, CDR2 YYEEEE. The CDR3 has 15 amino acids. The ends lost 1 base at V and 5 bases at J; junction bases unmatched: 4. The CDR3 protein is CASSLSREVTGELFF. The CDR3 DNA reads TGTGCCAGCAGCTTGTCGCGGGAGGTAACCGGGGAGCTGTTTTTT.

The gene calls are TRBV30 and TRBJ1-1; 7 bases are a match to TRBD1. Germline loops: CDR1 GTSNPN, CDR2 SVGIG (reference sequence). The CDR3 runs 14 residues. The J segment lost 5 bases and the V segment lost 0 bases, leaving 6 bases of the junction unmatched. CDR3 sequence (DNA): TGTGCCTGGAGTGTAGACAGGGCGGGAACTGAAGCTTTCTTT. This codes for CAWSVDRAGTEAFF.

V gene TRBV19 combines with J gene TRBJ2-5; 8 bases are a match to TRBD1. CDR3 length: 15 amino acids. Germline lookup yields CDR1 LNHDA and CDR2 SQIVND (reference sequence). The V gene end was trimmed by 4 bases and the J gene end by 5 bases; junction bases not matched to a gene: 9. In nucleotides, the CDR3 is TGTGCCAGTAGTAACACAGGGGGTTCCAGGGAGACCCAGTACTTC. This codes for CASSNTGGSRETQYF.

The rearrangement joins TRBV6-5 to TRBJ2-2; D perhaps matches TRBD2 (6 bases). V gave up 5 bases and J gave up 2 bases, with 12 bases separating them. Germline CDR1 and CDR2: MNHEY and SVGAGI. The CDR3 sequence is 15 residues long. In nucleotides, the CDR3 is TGTGCCAGCAGTCTTCTAGCGACTAACACCGGGGAGCTGTTTTTT. Protein product: CASSLLATNTGELFF.

The chain carries TRBV15 and TRBJ2-1; D might be TRBD1 (5 bases). The CDR3 covers 15 residues. The germline gives CDR1 LNHNV, CDR2 YYDKDF (reference sequence). The ends were cut back, 0 bases at V and 5 bases at J, with 11 bases in the middle. Here the CDR3 reads CATSRDRVLDNEQFF. DNA of the CDR3: TGTGCCACCAGCAGAGACAGGGTTCTCGACAATGAGCAGTTCTTC.

The chain has TRBV7-2 and TRBJ1-3, with 9 bases aligning to TRBD1. Germline CDR1 SGHTA, CDR2 FQGNSA. The CDR3 extends over 15 amino acids. The J segment lost 4 bases and the V segment lost 4 bases, leaving 5 bases of the junction unmatched. The CDR3 DNA sequence: TGTGCCAGCAGCTCGGGACAGGGTTCAGGAAACACCATATATTTT. It is translated as CASSSGQGSGNTIYF.

The chain is built from TRBV5-8 and TRBJ2-5; 15 positions match TRBD2. The CDR3 is 15 residues long. V lost 4 bases to trimming and J lost 5 bases; unmatched junction nucleotides: 3. Germline V gene sequence: CDR1 SGHTS, CDR2 YDEGEE. CDR3 amino acids: CASSAGLAGGETQYF. The CDR3 DNA is TGTGCCAGCAGCGCCGGACTAGCGGGAGGGGAGACCCAGTACTTC.

The chain uses TRBV20-1 and TRBJ2-7; D might be TRBD2 (6 bases). The ends were cut back, 6 bases at V and 6 bases at J, with 12 bases in the middle. CDR1 is DFQATT and CDR2 is SNEGSKA in the germline V gene (reference sequence). The CDR3 extends over 11 amino acids. Written as DNA, the CDR3 is TGCAGTGCCGGGGGTGGAGGCGAGCAGTACTTC. It encodes CSAGGGGEQYF.

The chain couples TRBV18 to TRBJ2-7; D is ambiguous. The germline V and J ends were trimmed by 3 bases and 5 bases, with 17 bases remaining between them. The CDR3 is 15 amino acids. CDR1 is KGHSH and CDR2 is LQKENI in the germline V gene. The CDR3: CASSPSNPRLDEQYF. CDR3 nucleotides: TGTGCCAGCTCACCGTCAAACCCTAGGCTCGACGAGCAGTACTTC.

The CDR3 reads CASSVISSEQFF. The CDR3 DNA follows: TGTGCCAGCAGCGTAATATCTAGTGAGCAGTTCTTC. This chain joins TRBV9 and TRBJ2-1; D remains ambiguous. With 1 base removed from V and 9 bases from J, the gap between germline ends came to 8 bases. This CDR3 contains 12 residues. Germline V gene data show CDR1 as SGDLS and CDR2 as YYNGEE.